One sample yielded the 8 T cell receptor beta chains listed below, sequenced in a study of siplizumab effects on memory and regulatory T cells. TCRdb keeps only in-frame clones here, not all; method: immunoSEQ multiplex PCR. The sample shows tens of thousands of clones, 87% of them seen only once. The sequenced material came from Tregs sorted from blood. The receptors stem from a human donor in good health.

The chain has TRBV2 and TRBJ1-6, with 7 bases identical to TRBD1. CDR1 and CDR2 (germline): SNHLY, FYNNEI. The CDR3 covers 15 residues. Losses at the gene ends were 5 bases for V and 6 bases for J; bases not matched to a gene: 7. CDR3 sequence reads: CASSPQGGSNSPLHF. The CDR3 DNA reads TGTGCCAGCAGTCCCCAGGGGGGCAGTAATTCACCCCTCCACTTT.

The V and J genes are TRBV27 and TRBJ2-5; D ambiguous. The V gene's germline CDR1 is MNHEY and CDR2 SMNVEV (reference sequence). V was clipped by 1 base and J by 4 bases, with 7 bases between them. The CDR3 sequence is 13 residues long. CDR3 region: CASSLFVGETQYF. Here the CDR3 DNA reads TGTGCCAGCAGTTTATTTGTAGGAGAGACCCAGTACTTC.

The gene calls are TRBV6-5 and TRBJ2-5; no definite D call. V lost 5 bases and J 6 bases, leaving 7 bases between the germline ends. Germline V gives CDR1 MNHEY, CDR2 SVGAGI. This CDR3 has 11 amino acids. The CDR3 loop is CASSGPQTQYF. As DNA, the CDR3 is TGTGCCAGCAGTGGACCCCAGACCCAGTACTTC.

The V call is TRBV4-1, the J call TRBJ2-3; D perhaps matches TRBD1 (6 bases). This CDR3 region has 11 residues. Trimming shortened V by 8 bases and J by 4 bases, and 7 bases separated the two germline ends. Germline V gene lookup returns CDR1 MGHRA and CDR2 YSYEKL. For the CDR3, the DNA is TGCGCCAGCCGACAGGCAGATACGCAGTATTTT. It is translated as CASRQADTQYF.

The chain recombines TRBV5-4 with TRBJ1-2; 7 positions agree with TRBD1. With V trimmed by 4 bases and J by 5 bases, 11 bases remained unmatched. The CDR3 is 15 residues long. CDR1 is SGHNT, CDR2 YYREEE, per germline (reference sequence). The CDR3 DNA reads TGTGCCAGCAGCCCGCCGACAGGGAGGACTTATGGCTACACCTTC. Its protein product is CASSPPTGRTYGYTF.

The chain is built from TRBV27 and TRBJ2-1; tentative D call: TRBD2 (6 bases). The CDR3 has 16 amino acids. Trimming left V 3 bases short and J 6 bases short, with 18 bases between. Germline V gene sequence: CDR1 MNHEY, CDR2 SMNVEV (reference sequence). CDR3 loop: CASSFSGSLGRNEQFF. DNA of the CDR3: TGTGCCAGCAGTTTTAGCGGATCCTTGGGGCGCAATGAGCAGTTCTTC.

This clone was observed a few times. The chain couples TRBV30 to TRBJ1-1; 8 bases line up with TRBD1. The CDR3 extends over 14 amino acids. Germline V lookup: CDR1 GTSNPN, CDR2 SVGIG (reference sequence). V shed 4 bases, J shed 0 bases, and the junction held 4 bases outside the gene matches. Here the CDR3 DNA reads TGTGCCTGGACGCCAGGGGGCTTGAACACTGAAGCTTTCTTT. It translates to CAWTPGGLNTEAFF.

CDR3 sequence (DNA): TGTGCCAGCAGCTCGGACAGCACAGATACGCAGTATTTT. It specifies CASSSDSTDTQYF. The rearrangement links TRBV7-3 to TRBJ2-3; no clear D. Germline V lookup: CDR1 SGHTA, CDR2 FQGTGA. Trimming took off 4 bases at V and 0 bases at J, with 5 bases between the two ends. The CDR3 sequence is 13 residues long.